A single sample is the source of the 11 T cell receptor beta chains below, sequenced in a study of blood T cell repertoires in COVID-19. Clones were sequenced by immunoSEQ multiplex PCR, and TCRdb holds only the in-frame ones, with some missing. The sample consists of hundreds of thousands of clones, over 80% of them appearing once. Sequenced material: peripheral blood. The receptors stem from a woman in her 40s who had recovered from COVID-19.

The rearrangement uses TRBV6-1 and TRBJ1-1; tentatively, D is TRBD1 (5 bases). Trimming took off 1 base at V and 11 bases at J, with 14 bases between the two ends. The CDR3 consists of 13 residues. Germline CDR1 is MNHNS and CDR2 is SASEGT. Written as DNA, the CDR3 is TGTGCCAGCAGTGAAGGGAGAGGGACTTCGGCTTTCTTT. It codes for CASSEGRGTSAFF.

The chain uses TRBV18 and TRBJ2-6; D is unclear. The CDR3 loop spans 15 amino acids. V was trimmed by 3 bases and J by 0 bases, leaving 6 bases between them. Germline values: CDR1 KGHSH, CDR2 LQKENI. This CDR3 is CASSPPSSGANVLTF. CDR3 nucleotides: TGTGCCAGCTCACCTCCTAGCTCTGGGGCCAACGTCCTGACTTTC.

The CDR3 spells CASSRYRDFSSYNSPLHF. Here the CDR3 DNA reads TGTGCCAGCAGCCGATATCGGGACTTTAGCTCCTATAATTCACCCCTCCACTTT. This sequence joins TRBV6-6 and TRBJ1-6, with a weak D call TRBD1 (5 bases). This CDR3 is built from 18 residues. Germline V CDR1 and CDR2: MNHNY, SVGAGI (reference sequence). V lost 6 bases and J lost 0, with 18 bases in between.

This sequence joins TRBV9 and TRBJ2-1; TRBD2 matches 13 bases. Germline assignment: CDR1 SGDLS and CDR2 YYNGEE. V gave up 3 bases and J gave up 0 bases; unmatched junction bases: 3. There are 17 residues in the CDR3. For the CDR3, the DNA is TGTGCCAGCAGCGCGGGACTAGCGGGGAGCTCCTACAATGAGCAGTTCTTC. Translating gives CASSAGLAGSSYNEQFF.

This chain's CDR3 is CASSSPSRGGYGYTF. CDR3 in DNA: TGTGCCAGCAGCTCCCCAAGCCGGGGGGGGTATGGCTACACCTTC. The rearrangement uses TRBV5-4 and TRBJ1-2; D is possibly TRBD1 (5 bases). V lost 3 bases, J lost 5 bases, and 17 bases lay in between. This CDR3 has 15 amino acids. Germline V gives CDR1 SGHNT, CDR2 YYREEE (reference sequence). Full variable domain (outside the CDR3, taken from reference TRBV5-4 and TRBJ1-2): ETGVTQSPTHLIKTRGQQVTLRCSSQSGHNTVSWYQQALGQGPQFIFQYYREEENGRGNFPPRFSGLQFPNYSSELNVNALELDDSALYLCASSSPSRGGYGYTFGSGTRLTVV.

The chain uses TRBV2 and TRBJ2-2; TRBD2 is a possible D gene (6 bases). Trimming took off 2 bases at V and 5 bases at J, with 12 bases between the two ends. CDR3 size: 15 residues. Per the germline V gene, CDR1 is SNHLY and CDR2 is FYNNEI. The DNA for the CDR3 is TGTGCCAGCAGTGAAATGTTAGCGGCAACCGGGGAGCTGTTTTTT. Translating it yields CASSEMLAATGELFF.

The chain combines TRBV13 with TRBJ2-7; D remains ambiguous. From germline, CDR1 is PRHDT and CDR2 FYEKMQ (reference sequence). Trimming left V 1 base short and J 5 bases short, with 6 bases between. The CDR3 is made up of 12 amino acids. CDR3 sequence: CASSLAGHEQYF. The CDR3 coding sequence is TGTGCCAGCAGCTTAGCGGGTCACGAGCAGTACTTC.

This clone appeared once. The chain carries TRBV5-1 and TRBJ2-7; D gene ambiguous. With 0 bases removed from V and 10 bases from J, the gap between germline ends came to 17 bases. Germline CDR1 SGHRS, CDR2 YFSETQ. The CDR3 spans 14 residues. CDR3 nucleotide sequence: TGCGCCAGCAGCTTGGTCGGGTCCTCCTACGGACAGTACTTC. Translating gives CASSLVGSSYGQYF.

This clone was seen more than once but under ten times. The rearrangement uses TRBV7-2 and TRBJ1-5, with a weak D call TRBD1 (6 bases). Germline V lookup: CDR1 SGHTA, CDR2 FQGNSA. V was pared by 1 base and J by 6 bases, with 10 bases between. The CDR3 length is 14 residues. CDR3: CASSLGGGGQPQHF. The CDR3 DNA sequence: TGTGCCAGCAGCTTAGGGGGGGGCGGTCAGCCCCAGCATTTT.

This rearrangement joins TRBV5-1 to TRBJ1-2; 9 bases are a match to TRBD1. V was pared by 3 bases and J by 5 bases, with 5 bases of the junction left unmatched. The CDR3 consists of 14 residues. Germline V CDR1 and CDR2: SGHRS, YFSETQ. Here the CDR3 DNA reads TGCGCCAGCAGCTGGGACAGGGCCATTTATGGCTACACCTTC. Protein product: CASSWDRAIYGYTF.

Only a few counts were recorded for this clone. The rearrangement links TRBV20-1 to TRBJ2-7; 7 positions match TRBD1. The CDR3 has 11 amino acids. The V segment lost 6 bases and the J segment 3 bases; nucleotides outside the gene matches: 2. Looked up from germline, CDR1 is DFQATT and CDR2 is SNEGSKA (reference sequence). The CDR3 spells CSAGTDYEQYF. The CDR3 DNA sequence: TGCAGTGCCGGGACAGACTACGAGCAGTACTTC.